The rows below give T cell receptor beta chains drawn from one sample of a study of naive and memory T cell subsets. MiXCR was run by TCRdb on the UMI-ligation and nested PCR reads, yielding one entry per CDR3 protein. Among tens of thousands of distinct CDR3 sequences listed, approximately 11% were seen once. The sample comprised central memory CD8+ T cells from blood. These receptors were collected from a human donor in good health. Each CDR3 is given with its conserved first and last residue.

v_gene	j_gene	CDR3aa
TRBV12-3/TRBV12-4	TRBJ2-5	CASSLAAEQETQYF
TRBV12-5	TRBJ2-1	CASGPTGWPYNEQFF
TRBV23-1	TRBJ1-4	CASSQTGRKTYEKLFF
TRBV7-9	TRBJ2-6	CASSWEENSGANVLTF
TRBV30	TRBJ2-7	CAWSVGTRDEQYF
TRBV7-2	TRBJ2-1	CASSLGVGRNEQFF
TRBV6-2/TRBV6-3	TRBJ1-1	CASSSSSMNTEAFF
TRBV20-1	TRBJ2-1	CSAFLGRANNEQFF
TRBV30	TRBJ2-7	CAWSVGAPYEQYF
TRBV19	TRBJ2-1	CASSLSGKITYNEQFF
TRBV28	TRBJ1-1	CASSLQGATEAFF
TRBV4-3	TRBJ1-4	CASSQDMGKLFF
TRBV9	TRBJ1-1	CASSVATGTEAFF
TRBV9	TRBJ2-6	CASSGRTGANVLTF
TRBV4-2	TRBJ2-6	CASSQETSPAGANVLTF
TRBV28	TRBJ2-5	CASSLRSATRETQYF
TRBV29-1	TRBJ2-5	CSVQGLSGETQYF
TRBV4-1	TRBJ1-2	CASSQRDSGANYGYTF
TRBV28	TRBJ2-1	CASSPGLAGSSYNEQFF
TRBV6-2/TRBV6-3	TRBJ2-1	CASSDPSIRAGGRNEQFF
TRBV27	TRBJ2-1	CASSARQPSSSYNEQFF
TRBV6-2/TRBV6-3	TRBJ2-1	CASSGARMFYNEQFF
TRBV20-1	TRBJ2-1	CSANSGSSYNEQFF
TRBV5-4	TRBJ2-1	CASSSLTLPRDLEGVEQFF
TRBV27	TRBJ2-1	CASSSLLARSYNEQFF
TRBV20-1	TRBJ2-7	CSADNYEQYF
TRBV9	TRBJ2-1	CASSPRDRDYNEQFF
TRBV23-1	TRBJ2-3	CAPSQKQGSRNSDTQYF
TRBV20-1	TRBJ1-2	CSASRPDSFANYGYTF
TRBV7-8	TRBJ2-1	CASSLGGGFYNEQFF
TRBV6-5	TRBJ2-7	CASMITDRAYEQYF
TRBV24-1	TRBJ1-5	CATRGPAENQPQHF
TRBV5-4	TRBJ2-1	CASSTGPLEQFF
TRBV20-1	TRBJ2-7	CSAKIRDYEQYF
TRBV24-1	TRBJ2-2	CATSELRDGELFF
TRBV4-1	TRBJ2-7	CASRQGGGRSYEQYF
TRBV7-9	TRBJ2-1	CASSSRQGMVDEQFF
TRBV11-2	TRBJ2-1	CASSSDRTSGRAVVEQFF
TRBV20-1	TRBJ2-1	CSALLTRDHTYNEQFF
TRBV6-2/TRBV6-3	TRBJ2-1	CASSYPGEQFF
TRBV2	TRBJ2-3	CASSAGTVVTRERQYF
TRBV29-1	TRBJ2-2	CSVPWTGSGELFF
TRBV7-9	TRBJ2-7	CASSSGLAVRYEQYF
TRBV10-1	TRBJ2-3	CASSDLDGRGTDTRYF
TRBV4-1	TRBJ1-1	CASSLPGGGTEAFF
TRBV7-2	TRBJ1-2	CASSLDYLPRADGYTF
TRBV14	TRBJ2-5	CASSHHEVVQGQETQYF
TRBV20-1	TRBJ2-7	CSARGGLVGSHEQYF
TRBV2	TRBJ2-2	CASRTGSDTGELFF